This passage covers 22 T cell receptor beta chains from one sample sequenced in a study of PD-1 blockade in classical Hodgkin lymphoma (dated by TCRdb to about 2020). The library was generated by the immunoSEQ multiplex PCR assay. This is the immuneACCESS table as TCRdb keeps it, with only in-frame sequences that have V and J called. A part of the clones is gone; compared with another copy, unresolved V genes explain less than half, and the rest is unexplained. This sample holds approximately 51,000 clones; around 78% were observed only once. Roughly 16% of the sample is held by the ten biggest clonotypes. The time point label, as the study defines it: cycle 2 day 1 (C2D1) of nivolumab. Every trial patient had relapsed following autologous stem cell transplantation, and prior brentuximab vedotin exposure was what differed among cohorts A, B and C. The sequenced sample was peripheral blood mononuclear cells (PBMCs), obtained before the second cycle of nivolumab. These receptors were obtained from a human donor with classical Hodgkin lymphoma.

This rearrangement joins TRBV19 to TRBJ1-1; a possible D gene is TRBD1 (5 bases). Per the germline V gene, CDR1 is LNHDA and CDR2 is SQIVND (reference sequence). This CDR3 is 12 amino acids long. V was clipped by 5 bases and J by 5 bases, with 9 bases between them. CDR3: CASSPRVTEAFF. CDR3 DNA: TGTGCCAGTAGTCCCAGGGTTACTGAAGCTTTCTTT.

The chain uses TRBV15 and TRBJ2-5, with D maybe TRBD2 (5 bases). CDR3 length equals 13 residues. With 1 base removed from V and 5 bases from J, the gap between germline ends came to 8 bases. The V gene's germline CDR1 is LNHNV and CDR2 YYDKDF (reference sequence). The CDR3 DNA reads TGTGCCACCAGCAGAGGGGAGTGGGAGACCCAGTACTTC. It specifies CATSRGEWETQYF.

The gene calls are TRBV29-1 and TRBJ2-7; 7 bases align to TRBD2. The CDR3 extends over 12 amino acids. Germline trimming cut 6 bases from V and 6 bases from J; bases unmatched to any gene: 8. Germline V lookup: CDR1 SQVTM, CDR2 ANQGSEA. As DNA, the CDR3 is TGCAGCGTCATTGGGGGAGGGGTCGAGCAGTACTTC. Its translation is CSVIGGGVEQYF.

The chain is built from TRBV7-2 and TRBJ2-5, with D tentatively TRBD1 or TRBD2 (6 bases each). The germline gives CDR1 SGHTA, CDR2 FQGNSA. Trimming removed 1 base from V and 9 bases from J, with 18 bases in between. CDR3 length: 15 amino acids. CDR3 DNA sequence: TGTGCCAGCAGCTTAGGGCAGGGGCTGGGGGAGGCCCAGTACTTC. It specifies CASSLGQGLGEAQYF.

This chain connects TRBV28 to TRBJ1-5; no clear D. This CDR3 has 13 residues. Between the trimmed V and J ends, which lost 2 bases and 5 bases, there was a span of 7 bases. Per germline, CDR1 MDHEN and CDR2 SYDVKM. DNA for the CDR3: TGTGCCAGCAGTTTAAACTTGGATCAGCCCCAGCATTTT. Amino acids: CASSLNLDQPQHF. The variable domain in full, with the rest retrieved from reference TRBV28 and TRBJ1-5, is DVKVTQSSRYLVKRTGEKVFLECVQDMDHENMFWYRQDPGLGLRLIYFSYDVKMKEKGDIPEGYSVSREKKERFSLILESASTNQTSMYLCASSLNLDQPQHFGDGTRLSIL.

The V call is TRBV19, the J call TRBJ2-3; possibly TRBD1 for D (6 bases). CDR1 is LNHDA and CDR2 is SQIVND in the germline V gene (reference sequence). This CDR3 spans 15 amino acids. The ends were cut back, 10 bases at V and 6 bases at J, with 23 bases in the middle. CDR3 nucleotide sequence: TGTGCCACCAAGGACAGACTTATAGGGTTGGATACGCAGTATTTT. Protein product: CATKDRLIGLDTQYF.

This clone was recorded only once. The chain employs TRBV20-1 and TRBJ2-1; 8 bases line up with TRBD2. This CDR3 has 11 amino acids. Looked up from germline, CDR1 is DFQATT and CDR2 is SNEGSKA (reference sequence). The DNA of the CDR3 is TGCAGGGCCAAAGCGGGAGTAAAGCAGTTCTTC. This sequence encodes CRAKAGVKQFF.

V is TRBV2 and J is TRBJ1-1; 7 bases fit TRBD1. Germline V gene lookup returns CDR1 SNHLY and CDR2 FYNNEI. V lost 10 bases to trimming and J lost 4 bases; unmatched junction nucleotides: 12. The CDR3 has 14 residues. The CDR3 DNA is TGTGCCAACCAGGGGGGAGTGGGAGGCACTGAAGCTTTCTTT. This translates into CANQGGVGGTEAFF.

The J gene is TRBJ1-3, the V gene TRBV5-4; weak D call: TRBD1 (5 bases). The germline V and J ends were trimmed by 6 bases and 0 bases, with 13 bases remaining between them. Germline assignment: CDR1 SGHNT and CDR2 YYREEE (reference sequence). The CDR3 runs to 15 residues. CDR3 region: CASMLWGSSGNTIYF. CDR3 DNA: TGTGCCAGCATGCTTTGGGGCAGCTCTGGAAACACCATATATTTT.

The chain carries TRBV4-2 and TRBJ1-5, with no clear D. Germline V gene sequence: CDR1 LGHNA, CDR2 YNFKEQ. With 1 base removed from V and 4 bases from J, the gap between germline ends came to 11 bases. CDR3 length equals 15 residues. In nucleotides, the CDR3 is TGTGCCAGCAGCCAAGCTCAAGGAAGTAATCAGCCCCAGCATTTT. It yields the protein CASSQAQGSNQPQHF.

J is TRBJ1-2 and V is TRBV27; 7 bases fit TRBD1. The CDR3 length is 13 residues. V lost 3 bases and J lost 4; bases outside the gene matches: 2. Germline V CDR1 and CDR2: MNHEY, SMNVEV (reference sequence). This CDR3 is CASSFRGTYGYTF. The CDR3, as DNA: TGTGCCAGCAGTTTCAGGGGGACCTATGGCTACACCTTC.

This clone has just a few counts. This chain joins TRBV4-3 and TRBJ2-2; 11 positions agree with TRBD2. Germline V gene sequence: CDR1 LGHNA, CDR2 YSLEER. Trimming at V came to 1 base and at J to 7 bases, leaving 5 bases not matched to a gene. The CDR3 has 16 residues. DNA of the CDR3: TGCGCCAGCAGCCAAGGACTAGCGGGGATCAACGGGGAGCTGTTTTTT. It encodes CASSQGLAGINGELFF.

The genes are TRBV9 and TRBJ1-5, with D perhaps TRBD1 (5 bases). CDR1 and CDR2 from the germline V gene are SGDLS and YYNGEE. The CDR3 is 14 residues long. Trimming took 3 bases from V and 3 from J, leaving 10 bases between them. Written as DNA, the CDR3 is TGTGCCAGCAGCGCAGGGACCGTCAATCAGCCCCAGCATTTT. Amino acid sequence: CASSAGTVNQPQHF.

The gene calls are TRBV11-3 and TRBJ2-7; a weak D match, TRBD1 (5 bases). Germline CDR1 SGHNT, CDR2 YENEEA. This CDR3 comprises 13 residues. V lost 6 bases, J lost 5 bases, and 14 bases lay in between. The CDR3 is CASRSNQGNEQYF. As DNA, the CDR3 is TGTGCCAGCAGGTCGAACCAGGGAAACGAGCAGTACTTC.

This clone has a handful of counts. This chain's CDR3 is CASSGESDTQYF. In nucleotides, the CDR3 is TGTGCCAGCAGTGGGGAAAGCGATACCCAGTACTTC. The chain joins TRBV2 to TRBJ2-5; D call uncertain. Deletions cut 4 bases from V and 8 bases from J, with 11 bases between. The CDR3 runs to 12 residues. Germline loops: CDR1 SNHLY, CDR2 FYNNEI.

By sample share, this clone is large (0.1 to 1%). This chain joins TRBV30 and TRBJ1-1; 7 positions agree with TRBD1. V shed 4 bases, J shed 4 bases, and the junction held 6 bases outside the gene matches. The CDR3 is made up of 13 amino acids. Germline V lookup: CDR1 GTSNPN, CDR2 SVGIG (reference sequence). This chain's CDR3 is CAWTQGGPTEAFF. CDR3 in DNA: TGTGCCTGGACCCAGGGGGGACCCACTGAAGCTTTCTTT.

The CDR3 protein is CASSLMGTTGELFF. The CDR3 DNA reads TGTGCCAGCAGCTTAATGGGGACCACCGGGGAGCTGTTTTTT. This rearrangement joins TRBV7-9 to TRBJ2-2, with D perhaps matching TRBD1 or TRBD2 (5 bases each). V shed 2 bases and J shed 4 bases, with 8 bases lying between them. Germline-derived CDR1 and CDR2 are SEHNR and FQNEAQ (reference sequence). The CDR3 runs to 14 residues.

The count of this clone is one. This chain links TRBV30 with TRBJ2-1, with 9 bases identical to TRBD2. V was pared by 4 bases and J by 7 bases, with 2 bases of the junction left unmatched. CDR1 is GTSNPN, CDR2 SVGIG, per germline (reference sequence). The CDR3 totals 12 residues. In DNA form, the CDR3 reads TGTGCCTGGAAGGGACTAGCTAATGAGCAGTTCTTC. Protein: CAWKGLANEQFF.

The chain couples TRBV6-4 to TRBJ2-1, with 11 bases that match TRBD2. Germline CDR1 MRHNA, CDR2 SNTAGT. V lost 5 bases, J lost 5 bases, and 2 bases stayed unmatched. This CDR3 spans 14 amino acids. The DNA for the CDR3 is TGTGCCAGCAGTCGACTAGCGGGGAACAATGAGCAGTTCTTC. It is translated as CASSRLAGNNEQFF.

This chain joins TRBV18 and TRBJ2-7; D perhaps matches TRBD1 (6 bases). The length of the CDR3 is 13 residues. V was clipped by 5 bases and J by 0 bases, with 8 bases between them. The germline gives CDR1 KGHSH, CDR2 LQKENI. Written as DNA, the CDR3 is TGTGCCAGCTCAGGGGGCCTCTCCTACGAGCAGTACTTC. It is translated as CASSGGLSYEQYF.

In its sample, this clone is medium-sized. The CDR3 region is CASSSDLAGGPEQYF. The CDR3 nucleotides are TGTGCCAGCAGCTCGGATCTAGCGGGAGGGCCCGAGCAGTACTTC. V is TRBV5-4 and J is TRBJ2-7, with TRBD2 identical over 12 bases. Germline V gives CDR1 SGHNT, CDR2 YYREEE (reference sequence). This CDR3 comprises 15 residues. Trimming removed 3 bases from V and 6 bases from J; junction bases left unmatched: 7.

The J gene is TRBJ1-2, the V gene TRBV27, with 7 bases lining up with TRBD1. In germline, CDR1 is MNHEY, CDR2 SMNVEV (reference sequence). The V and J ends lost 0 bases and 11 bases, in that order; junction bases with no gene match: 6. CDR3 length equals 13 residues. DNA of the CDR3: TGTGCCAGCAGTTTATCGGTGAGGGGGCAGTACACCTTC. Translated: CASSLSVRGQYTF.